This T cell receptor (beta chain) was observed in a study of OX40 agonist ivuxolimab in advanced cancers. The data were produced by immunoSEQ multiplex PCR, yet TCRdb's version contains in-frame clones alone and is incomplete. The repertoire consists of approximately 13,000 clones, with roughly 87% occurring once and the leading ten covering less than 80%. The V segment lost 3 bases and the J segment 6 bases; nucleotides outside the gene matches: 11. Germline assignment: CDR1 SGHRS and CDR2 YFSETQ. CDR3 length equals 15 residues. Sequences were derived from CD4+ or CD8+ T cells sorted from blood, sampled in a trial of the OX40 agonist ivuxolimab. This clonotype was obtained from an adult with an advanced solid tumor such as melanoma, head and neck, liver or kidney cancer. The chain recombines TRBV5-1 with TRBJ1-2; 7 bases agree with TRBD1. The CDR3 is CASSSRQGLPNGYTF. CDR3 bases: TGCGCCAGCAGCTCGCGACAGGGACTACCTAATGGCTACACCTTC.